The source of this T cell receptor (beta chain) is a study of response to subunit inactivated influenza vaccine. MiXCR, run by TCRdb on the RT-PCR reads, gives a single entry per CDR3 protein. Of 550,000 to 650,000 distinct CDR3 sequences in the sample, 10% to 15% were seen once. V was pared by 4 bases and J by 2 bases, with 14 bases between. The CDR3 is 15 residues long. The receptor comes from a man aged 50-60 years who received an inactivated influenza vaccine. The chain links TRBV12-3 or TRBV12-4 to TRBJ2-5; no clear D. Sequencing used PBMCs from blood, obtained on the day of vaccination. CDR3 protein: CASSSELGSQETQYF. The CDR3 DNA reads TGTGCCAGCAGTTCCGAGCTCGGATCGCAAGAGACCCAGTACTTC.